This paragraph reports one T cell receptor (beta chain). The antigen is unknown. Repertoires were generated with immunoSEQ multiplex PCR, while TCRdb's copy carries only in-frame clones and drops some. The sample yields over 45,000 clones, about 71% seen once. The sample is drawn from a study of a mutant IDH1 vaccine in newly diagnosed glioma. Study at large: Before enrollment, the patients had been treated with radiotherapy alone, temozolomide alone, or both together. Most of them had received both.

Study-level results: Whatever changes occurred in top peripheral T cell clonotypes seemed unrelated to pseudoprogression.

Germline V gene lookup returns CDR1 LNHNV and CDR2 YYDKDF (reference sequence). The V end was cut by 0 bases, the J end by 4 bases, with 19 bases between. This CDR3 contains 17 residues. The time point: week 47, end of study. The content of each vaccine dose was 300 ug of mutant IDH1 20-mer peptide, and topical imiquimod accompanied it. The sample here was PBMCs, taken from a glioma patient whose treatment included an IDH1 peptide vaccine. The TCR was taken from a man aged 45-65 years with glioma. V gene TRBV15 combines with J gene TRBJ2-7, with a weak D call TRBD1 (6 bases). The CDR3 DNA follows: TGTGCCACCAGCAGAGATGGCAGCCCCAGGGGCGGTTACGAGCAGTACTTC. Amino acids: CATSRDGSPRGGYEQYF. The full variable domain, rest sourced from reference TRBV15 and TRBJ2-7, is DAMVIQNPRYQVTQFGKPVTLSCSQTLNHNVMYWYQQKSSQAPKLLFHYYDKDFNNEADTPDNFQSRRPNTSFCFLDIRSPGLGDTAMYLCATSRDGSPRGGYEQYFGPGTRLTVT.